A single sample gave rise to the 28 T cell receptor beta chains below, sequenced in a study of breast tumors, draining lymph nodes, adjacent tissues. In TCRdb, the multiplex PCR reads were re-called with MiXCR into one record per CDR3 protein. The data hold more than 50,000 distinct CDR3 sequences, with about 40% observed a single time. Sequencing used breast tumor tissue. These receptor sequences come from a female donor with breast cancer. Some clones in this sample may be carry-over from other donors' samples.

This clonotype was seen only a few times. J is TRBJ1-2 and V is TRBV29-1; possible D gene TRBD1, 5 bases. Germline loops: CDR1 SQVTM, CDR2 ANQGSEA. The CDR3 contains 11 residues. V lost 4 bases, J lost 9 bases, and 12 bases lay in between. The chain's CDR3 is CSVGDSRRYTF. CDR3 coding DNA: TGCAGCGTTGGTGACAGTAGGCGCTACACCTTC.

This clonotype has a count of ten or more. The chain is built from TRBV7-8 and TRBJ2-7; TRBD2 matches at 9 bases. V lost 5 bases, J lost 3 bases, and 11 bases stayed unmatched. This CDR3 comprises 16 residues. Germline V gene sequence: CDR1 SGHVS, CDR2 FQNEAQ. The CDR3 DNA follows: TGTGCCAGCAGCCCGACTTGGCGGGGGGGCCGCTACGAGCAGTACTTC. It codes for CASSPTWRGGRYEQYF.

This chain uses TRBV20-1 with TRBJ2-3, with 7 bases aligning to TRBD2. V shed 1 base and J 4 bases; nucleotides not matched to a gene: 2. The CDR3 length is 13 residues. From germline, CDR1 is DFQATT and CDR2 SNEGSKA (reference sequence). CDR3 amino acids: CSARAGGADTQYF. CDR3 sequence (DNA): TGCAGTGCTAGAGCGGGAGGAGCAGATACGCAGTATTTT.

This clonotype was picked up many times. A read error may be the cause here, since a much bigger clone is one base away. V and J are TRBV2 and TRBJ1-5; D is ambiguous. CDR3 size: 14 residues. The germline gives CDR1 SNHLY, CDR2 FYNNEI. V gave up 6 bases and J gave up 2 bases, with 11 bases separating them. CDR3 DNA sequence: TGTGCCAGCAGGGGCGTGGCAGGCAATCAGCCCCAGCATTTT. It encodes CASRGVAGNQPQHF.

The chain is built from TRBV12-5 and TRBJ2-3; D not resolved. In germline, CDR1 is LGHNT, CDR2 FRNRAP. The V and J ends lost 2 bases and 2 bases respectively, with 5 bases between them. The CDR3 has 13 amino acids. The CDR3 nucleotides are TGTGCTAGTGGTTTGAGCGTCACAGATACGCAGTATTTT. It is translated as CASGLSVTDTQYF.

V usage is TRBV7-9 and J usage is TRBJ2-7; 8 positions match TRBD1. This CDR3 is 16 amino acids long. In germline, CDR1 is SEHNR, CDR2 FQNEAQ (reference sequence). Unmatched junction bases numbered 8, after V lost 4 bases and J lost 0 bases. The CDR3 here is CASSSLDRVGSYEQYF. CDR3 bases: TGTGCCAGCAGCTCCCTGGACAGGGTAGGCTCCTACGAGCAGTACTTC.

Only a few counts were recorded for this clonotype. This may be a read error, as it is one base from a much larger clone. This rearrangement joins TRBV20-1 to TRBJ1-5, with 7 bases fitting TRBD1. Germline loops: CDR1 DFQATT, CDR2 SNEGSKA (reference sequence). The CDR3 runs to 16 residues. V lost 0 bases to trimming and J lost 7 bases; unmatched junction nucleotides: 12. The CDR3, as DNA: TGCAGTGCTAGAGATCAAACCGGGACAGCGTACCAGCCCCAGCATTTT. Translated, it gives CSARDQTGTAYQPQHF.

The chain links TRBV4-1 to TRBJ1-6; D perhaps matches TRBD1 (5 bases). Trimming stripped 0 bases from V and 18 bases from J, with 18 bases between. This CDR3 has 14 residues. Germline CDR1 and CDR2: MGHRA and YSYEKL. The CDR3 here is CASSQDPSGGRSHF. In DNA, the CDR3 is TGCGCCAGCAGCCAAGACCCCTCGGGGGGAAGGTCCCACTTT.

This clonotype has at least ten counts. The V gene is TRBV19, the J gene TRBJ2-3; TRBD2 matches at 8 bases. With 4 bases clipped from V and 1 base from J, the junction kept 7 bases outside the gene matches. Germline values: CDR1 LNHDA, CDR2 SQIVND (reference sequence). This CDR3 spans 16 amino acids. In DNA form, the CDR3 reads TGTGCCAGTAGTAGCTATAGCGGGAAGGGCACAGATACGCAGTATTTT. Its translation: CASSSYSGKGTDTQYF.

This chain uses TRBV20-1 with TRBJ1-2; D unclear. Germline-derived CDR1 and CDR2 are DFQATT and SNEGSKA (reference sequence). V was trimmed by 0 bases and J by 4 bases, leaving 6 bases between them. This CDR3 has 12 residues. CDR3: CSARERVYGYTF. CDR3 DNA: TGCAGTGCTAGAGAGAGGGTCTATGGCTACACCTTC.

The rearrangement uses TRBV7-2 and TRBJ2-3; 10 bases map to TRBD1. This CDR3 spans 15 amino acids. CDR1 is SGHTA and CDR2 is FQGNSA in the germline V gene. V was pared by 5 bases and J by 2 bases, with 4 bases of the junction left unmatched. This chain's CDR3 is CASSTGQGDTDTQYF. CDR3 DNA: TGTGCCAGCAGCACCGGACAGGGGGACACAGATACGCAGTATTTT.

Notes on this clonotype: One junction end disagrees with the germline gene, perhaps due to a read error. This chain uses TRBV12-3 or TRBV12-4 with TRBJ2-5; D is unclear. The CDR3 contains 13 residues. CDR3 bases: TGTGCCAGCATAAACGCAGGTGGAGAGACCCAGTATTTC. Translation: CASINAGGETQYF.

This clonotype showed up many times. The J gene is TRBJ2-2, the V gene TRBV7-9, with 9 bases matching TRBD1. Germline loops: CDR1 SEHNR, CDR2 FQNEAQ (reference sequence). V lost 6 bases, J lost 4 bases, and 9 bases stayed unmatched. The CDR3 consists of 16 residues. CDR3 nucleotides: TGTGCCAGCAGGTCAACCGGGACAGGGACCACCGGGGAGCTGTTTTTT. This encodes CASRSTGTGTTGELFF.

This clonotype was seen only a few times. A much larger clonotype is one base distant, so this may be a read error. The chain combines TRBV5-8 with TRBJ2-1; D may match TRBD1 or TRBD2 (5 bases each). The CDR3 extends over 16 amino acids. V lost 0 bases and J lost 6, with 16 bases in between. From germline, CDR1 is SGHTS and CDR2 YDEGEE. In DNA form, the CDR3 reads TGTGCCAGCAGCTTGGCCGGGGCGCTGGTAGGCAATGAGCAGTTCTTC. This sequence encodes CASSLAGALVGNEQFF.

The chain is built from TRBV20-1 and TRBJ2-5; 11 bases are shared with TRBD2. V shed 5 bases, J shed 6 bases, and the junction held 8 bases outside the gene matches. Germline V gene lookup returns CDR1 DFQATT and CDR2 SNEGSKA (reference sequence). The CDR3 totals 14 residues. The CDR3 here is CSAFGTSGGKTQYF. The CDR3 region has the DNA TGCAGTGCTTTCGGGACTAGCGGCGGAAAGACCCAGTACTTC.

The J gene is TRBJ2-7, the V gene TRBV20-1; TRBD2 matches at 10 bases. V shed 7 bases, J shed 5 bases, and the junction held 5 bases outside the gene matches. The CDR3 is made up of 12 amino acids. CDR1 and CDR2 (germline): DFQATT, SNEGSKA (reference sequence). CDR3 residues: CSVSGGANEQYF. The CDR3 DNA sequence: TGCAGTGTCAGCGGGGGGGCCAACGAGCAGTACTTC.

The chain is built from TRBV13 and TRBJ1-2; 8 nucleotides line up with TRBD1. This CDR3 spans 14 amino acids. The germline gives CDR1 PRHDT, CDR2 FYEKMQ (reference sequence). V shed 6 bases and J 0 bases; nucleotides not matched to a gene: 3. The CDR3 here is CASRMGQANYGYTF. The CDR3 nucleotides are TGTGCCAGCAGAATGGGACAGGCTAACTATGGCTACACCTTC.

This clonotype occurred many times. The V call is TRBV18, the J call TRBJ2-7, with D unresolved. V lost 3 bases to trimming and J lost 3 bases, with 15 bases between them. Germline assignment: CDR1 KGHSH and CDR2 LQKENI. CDR3 length: 15 amino acids. CDR3 in amino acids: CASSPRPGLVYEQYF. DNA of the CDR3: TGTGCCAGCTCACCTAGACCCGGGCTAGTCTACGAGCAGTACTTC.

This chain joins TRBV18 and TRBJ2-5; possibly TRBD2 for D (6 bases). The CDR3 totals 13 residues. Trimming cost V 5 bases and J 2 bases, with 9 bases left between them. CDR1 is KGHSH, CDR2 LQKENI, per germline. CDR3 loop: CASSAGSQETQYF. For the CDR3, the DNA is TGTGCCAGCTCAGCGGGGTCGCAAGAGACCCAGTACTTC.

Turning to this clonotype: One end of the junction varies from germline; a read error may be responsible. The V call is TRBV29-1, the J call TRBJ1-2; D may be TRBD1 (5 bases). The CDR3 length is 15 residues. CDR1 and CDR2 (germline): SQVTM, ANQGSEA. The CDR3 region is CASSSDRGPNYGYTF. In nucleotides, the CDR3 is TGTGCCAGCAGTTCCGACAGAGGTCCTAACTATGGCTACACCTTC.

This clonotype has a count of ten or more. This chain joins TRBV19 and TRBJ1-5; D possibly corresponds to TRBD1 (6 bases). Germline CDR1 LNHDA, CDR2 SQIVND (reference sequence). Trimming took off 4 bases at V and 0 bases at J, with 13 bases between the two ends. The CDR3 contains 16 residues. CDR3 region: CASSTPTGVSNQPQHF. The CDR3 DNA reads TGTGCCAGTAGTACCCCGACAGGCGTTAGCAATCAGCCCCAGCATTTT.

This chain joins TRBV7-3 and TRBJ2-2; the match to TRBD2 covers 9 bases. Per germline, CDR1 SGHTA and CDR2 FQGTGA. This CDR3 region has 14 residues. V gave up 7 bases and J gave up 4 bases; unmatched junction bases: 4. CDR3 bases: TGTGCCAGCAAGCTAGCGGGATCCACCGGGGAGCTGTTTTTT. Translation: CASKLAGSTGELFF.

Remarks on this clonotype: An end of the junction differs from the germline gene, which may be a read error. This rearrangement joins TRBV20-1 to TRBJ2-1; maybe TRBD2 (5 bases). Germline V CDR1 and CDR2: DFQATT, SNEGSKA (reference sequence). This CDR3 is 14 amino acids long. As DNA, the CDR3 is TGCGGAGGCGGTGTGGACTCGTCCTACAATGAGCAGCCCTTC. Translated, it gives CGGGVDSSYNEQPF.

Worth noting for this clonotype: A much larger clone sits a single nucleotide away, making a read error possible. The chain links TRBV19 to TRBJ2-1, with 16 bases identical to TRBD2. Germline V gene data show CDR1 as LNHDA and CDR2 as SQIVND (reference sequence). The CDR3 length is 17 residues. CDR3 protein: CASSIPGLAGGFNEQSF. CDR3 in DNA: TGTGCCAGTAGTATCCCGGGACTAGCGGGAGGGTTCAATGAGCAGTCCTTC.

This clonotype was counted a single time. The V and J genes are TRBV7-8 and TRBJ2-5, with a possible D match to TRBD2 (7 bases). V gave up 1 base and J gave up 5 bases, with 14 bases separating them. The V gene's germline CDR1 is SGHVS and CDR2 FQNEAQ. The length of the CDR3 is 15 residues. The CDR3 region is CASSLGRGGKETQYF. The CDR3 DNA sequence: TGTGCCAGCAGCTTAGGGAGGGGGGGGAAGGAGACCCAGTACTTC.

The chain joins TRBV25-1 to TRBJ2-7; D perhaps matches TRBD2 (6 bases). CDR1 is MGHDK, CDR2 SYGVNS, per germline. This CDR3 has 14 amino acids. The V end was cut by 8 bases, the J end by 4 bases, with 18 bases between. As DNA, the CDR3 is TGTGCCAGCTTGGCCGGGGGAGTTCAATACGAGCAGTACTTC. Its translation is CASLAGGVQYEQYF.

This clonotype was picked up many times. This chain links TRBV12-3 or TRBV12-4 with TRBJ1-2; D unclear. Trimming shortened V by 6 bases and J by 2 bases, and 16 bases separated the two germline ends. The CDR3 consists of 15 residues. The CDR3 is CASRPLDGKNYGYTF. The CDR3 nucleotides read TGTGCCAGCAGACCCCTCGACGGGAAAAACTATGGCTACACCTTC.

V and J are TRBV12-3 or TRBV12-4 and TRBJ2-5; D is ambiguous. The J call could be wrong; TRBJ2-7 is a better fit for the DNA end. The CDR3 has 17 residues. Here the CDR3 reads CASSLPGPYRSGLEQYF. In DNA form, the CDR3 reads TGTGCCAGCAGTTTGCCCGGACCGTATCGGTCGGGCCTCGAGCAGTACTTC.